This T cell receptor (beta chain) was sequenced during a study of blood T cell repertoires in COVID-19. Here immunoSEQ multiplex PCR was the method, and the copy in TCRdb shows in-frame clones only, minus some. The table has about 330,000 clones, approximately 88% seen once. With 2 bases clipped from V and 9 bases from J, the junction kept 7 bases outside the gene matches. The CDR3 sequence is 14 residues long. CDR1 and CDR2 (germline): GTSNPN, SVGIG (reference sequence). This clone has just a few counts. V usage is TRBV30 and J usage is TRBJ1-5; 10 bases are shared with TRBD1. The TCR was taken from a woman between 50 and 59 years old with active or convalescent COVID-19. Sequencing was done on a sample of peripheral blood. CDR3 region: CAWSPGTGDRPQHF. CDR3 coding DNA: TGTGCCTGGAGTCCCGGGACAGGGGATCGGCCCCAGCATTTT.